This T cell receptor beta chain originates from a study of T cell responses to AZD1222 COVID-19 vaccine. Study conclusions and caveats: Most donors were white British and more were female, and clonal diversity was possibly underestimated.

TCRdb's table, derived via immunoSEQ multiplex PCR, lists solely in-frame clones and lacks some. The sample carries 160,000 or so clones, more than 90% recorded once. Worth noting for this clone: What it recognizes is unknown.

Trimming cost V 3 bases and J 2 bases; bases outside gene matches: 3. The germline V gene encodes CDR1 SEHNR and CDR2 FQNEAQ (reference sequence). The CDR3 spans 15 residues. The chain carries TRBV7-9 and TRBJ1-3; 8 bases are a match to TRBD1. Sample: peripheral blood, taken on day 0 of AZD1222 vaccination. This sequence originates from an adult in good health. The CDR3 region has the DNA TGTGCCAGCAGCTTCCCGACAGGGGCTGGAAACACCATATATTTT. Its protein is CASSFPTGAGNTIYF.